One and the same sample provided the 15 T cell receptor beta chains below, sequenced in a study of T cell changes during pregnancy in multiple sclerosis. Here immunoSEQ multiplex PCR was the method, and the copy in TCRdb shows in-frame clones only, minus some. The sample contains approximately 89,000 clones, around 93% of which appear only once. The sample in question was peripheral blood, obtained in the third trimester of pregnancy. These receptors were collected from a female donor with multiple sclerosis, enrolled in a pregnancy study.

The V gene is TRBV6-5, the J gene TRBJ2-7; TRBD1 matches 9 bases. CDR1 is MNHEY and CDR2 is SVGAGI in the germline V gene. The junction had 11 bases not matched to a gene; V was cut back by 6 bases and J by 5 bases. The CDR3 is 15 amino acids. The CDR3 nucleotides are TGTGCCAGCAGCCTGGAATACAGGGGGCCCCACGAGCAGTACTTC. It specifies CASSLEYRGPHEQYF.

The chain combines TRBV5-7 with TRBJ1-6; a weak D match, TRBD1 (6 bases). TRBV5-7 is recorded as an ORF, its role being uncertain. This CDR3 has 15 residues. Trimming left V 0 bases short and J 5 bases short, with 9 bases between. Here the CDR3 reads CASSLGGLDNSPLHF. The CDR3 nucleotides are TGTGCCAGCAGCTTGGGGGGGCTCGATAATTCACCCCTCCACTTT.

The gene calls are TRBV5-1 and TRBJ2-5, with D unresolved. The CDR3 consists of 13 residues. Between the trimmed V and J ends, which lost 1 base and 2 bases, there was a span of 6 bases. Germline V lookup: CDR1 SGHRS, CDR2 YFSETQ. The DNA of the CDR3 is TGCGCCAGCAGCTTGCTATCTCAAGAGACCCAGTACTTC. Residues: CASSLLSQETQYF.

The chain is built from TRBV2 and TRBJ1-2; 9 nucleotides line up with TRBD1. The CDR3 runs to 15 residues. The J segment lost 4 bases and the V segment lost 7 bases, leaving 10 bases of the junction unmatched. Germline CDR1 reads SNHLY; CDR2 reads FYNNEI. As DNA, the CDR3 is TGTGCCAGCATTACCGGGACAGGGTTGGTCTATGGCTACACCTTC. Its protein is CASITGTGLVYGYTF.

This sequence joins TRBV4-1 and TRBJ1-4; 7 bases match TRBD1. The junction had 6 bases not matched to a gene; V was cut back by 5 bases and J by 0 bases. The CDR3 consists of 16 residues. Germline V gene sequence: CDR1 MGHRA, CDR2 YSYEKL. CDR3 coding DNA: TGCGCCAGCAGCACCAGGACAGGTACAACTAATGAAAAACTGTTTTTT. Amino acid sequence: CASSTRTGTTNEKLFF.

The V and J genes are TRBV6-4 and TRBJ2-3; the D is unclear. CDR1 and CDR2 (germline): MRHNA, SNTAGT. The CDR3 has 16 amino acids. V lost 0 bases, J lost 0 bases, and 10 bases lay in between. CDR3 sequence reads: CASSDSEFASTDTQYF. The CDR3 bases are TGTGCCAGCAGTGACTCGGAGTTTGCTAGCACAGATACGCAGTATTTT.

The CDR3 reads CASSTEMNTEAFF. In DNA, the CDR3 is TGTGCCAGCAGCACAGAAATGAACACTGAAGCTTTCTTT. The V call is TRBV6-4, the J call TRBJ1-1; D is undetermined. The germline gives CDR1 MRHNA, CDR2 SNTAGT. V was clipped by 6 bases and J by 0 bases, with 8 bases between them. The length of the CDR3 is 13 residues.

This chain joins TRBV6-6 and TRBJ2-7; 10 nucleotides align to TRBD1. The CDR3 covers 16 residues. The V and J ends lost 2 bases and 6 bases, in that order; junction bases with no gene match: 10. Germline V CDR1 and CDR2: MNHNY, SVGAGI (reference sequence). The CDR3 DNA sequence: TGTGCCAGCAGTTACCGTATCGGGACAGGGGAGGTCGAGCAGTACTTC. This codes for CASSYRIGTGEVEQYF.

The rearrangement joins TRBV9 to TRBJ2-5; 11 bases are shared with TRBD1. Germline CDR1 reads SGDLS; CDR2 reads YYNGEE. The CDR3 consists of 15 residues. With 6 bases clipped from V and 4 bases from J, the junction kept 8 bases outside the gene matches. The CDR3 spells CASTSGTGGGETQYF. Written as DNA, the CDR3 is TGTGCCAGCACCTCCGGGACAGGGGGAGGAGAGACCCAGTACTTC. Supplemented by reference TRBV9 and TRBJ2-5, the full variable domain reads DSGVTQTPKHLITATGQRVTLRCSPRSGDLSVYWYQQSLDQGLQFLIQYYNGEERAKGNILERFSAQQFPDLHSELNLSSLELGDSALYFCASTSGTGGGETQYFGPGTRLLVL.

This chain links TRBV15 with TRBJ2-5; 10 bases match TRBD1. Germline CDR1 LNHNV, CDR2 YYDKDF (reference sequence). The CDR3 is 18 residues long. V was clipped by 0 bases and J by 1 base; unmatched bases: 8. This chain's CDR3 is CATSRDQGTGAFQETQYF. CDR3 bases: TGTGCCACCAGCAGAGATCAAGGGACAGGGGCCTTCCAAGAGACCCAGTACTTC.

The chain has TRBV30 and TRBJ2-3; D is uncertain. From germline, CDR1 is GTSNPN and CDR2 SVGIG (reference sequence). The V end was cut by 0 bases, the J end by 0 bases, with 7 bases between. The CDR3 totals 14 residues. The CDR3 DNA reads TGTGCCTGGAGTGTCACAGAGAGCACAGATACGCAGTATTTT. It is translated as CAWSVTESTDTQYF.

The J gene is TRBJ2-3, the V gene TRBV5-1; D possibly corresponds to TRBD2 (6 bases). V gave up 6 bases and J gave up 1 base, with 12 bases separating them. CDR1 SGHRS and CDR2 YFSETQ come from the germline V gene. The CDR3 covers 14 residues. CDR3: CASTDGGGTDTQYF. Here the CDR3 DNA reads TGCGCCAGCACCGACGGCGGGGGCACAGATACGCAGTATTTT.

CDR3 DNA: TGCAGCGTTGAAGATAGTAGCGGCGAGCAGTACTTC. It specifies CSVEDSSGEQYF. This rearrangement joins TRBV29-1 to TRBJ2-7, with a possible D match to TRBD2 (6 bases). The CDR3 sequence is 12 residues long. Trimming stripped 0 bases from V and 6 bases from J, with 9 bases between. Germline V gene data show CDR1 as SQVTM and CDR2 as ANQGSEA.

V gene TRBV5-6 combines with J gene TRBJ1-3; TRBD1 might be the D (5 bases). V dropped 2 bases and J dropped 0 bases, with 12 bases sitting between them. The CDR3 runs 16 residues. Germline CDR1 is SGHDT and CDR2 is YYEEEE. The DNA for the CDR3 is TGTGCCAGCAGCTTCCGGGGGGTCAGCTCTGGAAACACCATATATTTT. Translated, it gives CASSFRGVSSGNTIYF.

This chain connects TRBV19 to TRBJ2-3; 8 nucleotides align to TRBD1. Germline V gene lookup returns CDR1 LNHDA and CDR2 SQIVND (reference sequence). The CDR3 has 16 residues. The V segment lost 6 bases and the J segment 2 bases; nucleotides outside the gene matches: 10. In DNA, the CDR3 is TGTGCCAGTAGCCGTGGGACAGGAAGCCTCACAGATACGCAGTATTTT. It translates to CASSRGTGSLTDTQYF.